Each of the 12 T cell receptor beta chains below was sequenced from the same sample in a study of blood T cell repertoires in COVID-19. Sequenced by immunoSEQ multiplex PCR; TCRdb stores in-frame clones only, minus some. The top ten hold about 15% of the sample, which has around 230,000 clones, almost 85% seen once. The sample comprised PBMCs or T cells enriched from blood (not recorded which). These receptors all come from a man aged 40-50 years who had recovered from COVID-19.

This clone showed up just a few times. The CDR3 region has the DNA TGTGCCAGCAGCTTCAACAGTAACACTGAAGCTTTCTTT. This encodes CASSFNSNTEAFF. The J gene is TRBJ1-1, the V gene TRBV7-2; D is uncertain. The CDR3 has 13 residues. Germline loops: CDR1 SGHTA, CDR2 FQGNSA. V gave up 3 bases and J gave up 2 bases, with 7 bases separating them. Using reference TRBV7-2 and TRBJ1-1 for the parts outside the CDR3, the full variable domain is GAGVSQSPSNKVTEKGKDVELRCDPISGHTALYWYRQSLGQGLEFLIYFQGNSAPDKSGLPSDRFSAERTGGSVSTLTIQRTQQEDSAVYLCASSFNSNTEAFFGQGTRLTVV.

The genes are TRBV2 and TRBJ1-3; D unclear. The V end was cut by 7 bases, the J end by 0 bases, with 10 bases between. Germline V gene data show CDR1 as SNHLY and CDR2 as FYNNEI. CDR3 length: 14 residues. CDR3 region: CASTLEGSGNTIYF. CDR3 sequence (DNA): TGTGCCAGCACCCTGGAGGGCTCTGGAAACACCATATATTTT.

This rearrangement joins TRBV9 to TRBJ1-4, with 9 nucleotides matching TRBD1. V gave up 0 bases and J gave up 0 bases; unmatched junction bases: 6. The germline CDR1 and CDR2 sequences are SGDLS and YYNGEE. The CDR3 runs to 18 residues. DNA of the CDR3: TGTGCCAGCAGCGTAGGGACAGGGGTGGCCGCAACTAATGAAAAACTGTTTTTT. Translation gives CASSVGTGVAATNEKLFF. Supplemented by reference TRBV9 and TRBJ1-4, the full variable domain reads DSGVTQTPKHLITATGQRVTLRCSPRSGDLSVYWYQQSLDQGLQFLIQYYNGEERAKGNILERFSAQQFPDLHSELNLSSLELGDSALYFCASSVGTGVAATNEKLFFGSGTQLSVL.

The chain recombines TRBV28 with TRBJ1-5; perhaps TRBD1 as D (5 bases). Germline assignment: CDR1 MDHEN and CDR2 SYDVKM. The CDR3 is 15 amino acids. V was cut by 2 bases and J by 4 bases, with 12 bases left in between. The CDR3 nucleotides are TGTGCCAGCAGTTTAGGGGCAGGGATGAATCAGCCCCAGCATTTT. Translation: CASSLGAGMNQPQHF.

The gene calls are TRBV7-3 and TRBJ2-1; D unresolved. The V gene's germline CDR1 is SGHTA and CDR2 FQGTGA. This CDR3 has 13 residues. Trimming cost V 2 bases and J 8 bases, with 10 bases left between them. CDR3 sequence: CASSLSSLDEQFF. For the CDR3, the DNA is TGTGCCAGCAGCTTATCTTCCCTCGATGAGCAGTTCTTC.

This chain joins TRBV5-1 and TRBJ2-1; 7 positions match TRBD1. With 0 bases clipped from V and 8 bases from J, the junction kept 2 bases outside the gene matches. The germline CDR1 and CDR2 sequences are SGHRS and YFSETQ. The CDR3 is 13 residues long. As DNA, the CDR3 is TGCGCCAGCAGCTTGGGACAGGGAGATGAGCAGTTCTTC. It codes for CASSLGQGDEQFF.

The chain employs TRBV5-1 and TRBJ1-1; 9 nucleotides line up with TRBD1. CDR1 SGHRS and CDR2 YFSETQ come from the germline V gene. The CDR3 runs 15 residues. With V trimmed by 3 bases and J by 5 bases, 8 bases remained unmatched. The CDR3 here is CASSWPGQGVTEAFF. In DNA form, the CDR3 reads TGCGCCAGCAGCTGGCCGGGACAGGGAGTGACTGAAGCTTTCTTT.

A single count supports this clone. The gene calls are TRBV5-3 and TRBJ1-1; D possibly corresponds to TRBD1 (5 bases). TRBV5-3 is assigned to the ORF class and has an uncertain function. Trimming cost V 3 bases and J 3 bases, with 21 bases left between them. The CDR3 contains 17 residues. CDR3 in amino acids: CARSSFNKLQGYTEAFF. The DNA of the CDR3 is TGTGCCAGAAGCTCATTCAATAAACTTCAGGGTTACACTGAAGCTTTCTTT.

This sequence joins TRBV4-2 and TRBJ2-1; possibly TRBD2 for D (6 bases). The germline V gene encodes CDR1 LGHNA and CDR2 YNFKEQ. Trimming shortened V by 1 base and J by 1 base, and 8 bases separated the two germline ends. The CDR3 has 15 residues. The CDR3 bases are TGTGCCAGCAGCCAAGGTCTAGCGTCCTACAATGAGCAGTTCTTC. It codes for CASSQGLASYNEQFF.

The rearrangement uses TRBV28 and TRBJ1-4; 8 bases line up with TRBD1. Germline values: CDR1 MDHEN, CDR2 SYDVKM. The CDR3 consists of 15 residues. Unmatched junction bases numbered 12, after V lost 5 bases and J lost 10 bases. CDR3 amino acids: CASSPDRANQGKLFF. The CDR3 DNA reads as TGTGCCAGCAGTCCGGACAGGGCTAATCAAGGAAAACTGTTTTTT.

The chain uses TRBV28 and TRBJ1-5; D is perhaps TRBD1 (5 bases). The germline gives CDR1 MDHEN, CDR2 SYDVKM. V was trimmed by 3 bases and J by 3 bases, leaving 15 bases between them. This CDR3 contains 16 residues. CDR3 sequence (DNA): TGTGCCAGCAGTTTCCTCCGGGGGGGGGACAATCAGCCCCAGCATTTT. As protein: CASSFLRGGDNQPQHF.

V and J are TRBV6-5 and TRBJ1-1; D gene ambiguous. The CDR3 runs to 11 residues. CDR1 MNHEY and CDR2 SVGAGI come from the germline V gene. The V gene lost 2 bases and the J gene lost 11 bases, with 9 bases spanning the gap. Here the CDR3 reads CASSYHGVAFF. In DNA, the CDR3 is TGTGCCAGCAGTTACCACGGTGTGGCTTTCTTT.